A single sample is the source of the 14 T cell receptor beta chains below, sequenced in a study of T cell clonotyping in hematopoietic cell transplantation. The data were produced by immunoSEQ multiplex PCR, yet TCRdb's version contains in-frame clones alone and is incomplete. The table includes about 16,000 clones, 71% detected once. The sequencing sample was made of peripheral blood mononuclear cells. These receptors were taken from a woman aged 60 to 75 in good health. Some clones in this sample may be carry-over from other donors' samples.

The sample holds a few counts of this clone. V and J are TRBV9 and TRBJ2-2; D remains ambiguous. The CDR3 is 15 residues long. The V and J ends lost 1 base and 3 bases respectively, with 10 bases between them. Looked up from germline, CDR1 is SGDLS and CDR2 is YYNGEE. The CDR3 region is CASSVLGRDTGELFF. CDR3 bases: TGTGCCAGCAGCGTACTCGGACGGGACACCGGGGAGCTGTTTTTT.

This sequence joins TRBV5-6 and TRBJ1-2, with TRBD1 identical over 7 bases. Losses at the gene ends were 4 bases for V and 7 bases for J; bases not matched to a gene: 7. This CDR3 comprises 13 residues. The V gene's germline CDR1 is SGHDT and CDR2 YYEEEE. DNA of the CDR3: TGTGCCAGCAGCCAAATTACAGGGGCTGGCTACACCTTC. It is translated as CASSQITGAGYTF.

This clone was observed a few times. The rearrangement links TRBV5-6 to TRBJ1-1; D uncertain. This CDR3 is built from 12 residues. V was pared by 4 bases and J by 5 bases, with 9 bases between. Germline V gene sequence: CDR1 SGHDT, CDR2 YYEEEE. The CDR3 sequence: CASSPGSTEAFF. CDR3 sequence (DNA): TGTGCCAGCAGCCCGGGGAGTACTGAAGCTTTCTTT.

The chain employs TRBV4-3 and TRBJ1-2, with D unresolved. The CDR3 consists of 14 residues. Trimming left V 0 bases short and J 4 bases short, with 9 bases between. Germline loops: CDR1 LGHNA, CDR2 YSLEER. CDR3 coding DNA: TGCGCCAGCAGCCAAGATAGGGCAGGCTATGGCTACACCTTC. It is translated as CASSQDRAGYGYTF.

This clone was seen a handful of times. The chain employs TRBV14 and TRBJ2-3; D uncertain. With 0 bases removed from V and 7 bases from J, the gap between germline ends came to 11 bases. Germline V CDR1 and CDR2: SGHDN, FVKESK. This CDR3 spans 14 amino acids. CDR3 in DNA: TGTGCCAGCAGCCAAGATCTGGTATTAAATACGCAGTATTTT. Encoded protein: CASSQDLVLNTQYF. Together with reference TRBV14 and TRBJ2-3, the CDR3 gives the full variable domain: EAGVTQFPSHSVIEKGQTVTLRCDPISGHDNLYWYRRVMGKEIKFLLHFVKESKQDESGMPNNRFLAERTGGTYSTLKVQPAELEDSGVYFCASSQDLVLNTQYFGPGTRLTVL.

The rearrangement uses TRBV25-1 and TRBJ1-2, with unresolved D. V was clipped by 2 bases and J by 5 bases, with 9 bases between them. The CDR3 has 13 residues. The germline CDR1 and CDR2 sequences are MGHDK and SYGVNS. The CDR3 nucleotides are TGTGCCAGCAGTGAAGTACTAGAATATGGCTACACCTTC. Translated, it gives CASSEVLEYGYTF.

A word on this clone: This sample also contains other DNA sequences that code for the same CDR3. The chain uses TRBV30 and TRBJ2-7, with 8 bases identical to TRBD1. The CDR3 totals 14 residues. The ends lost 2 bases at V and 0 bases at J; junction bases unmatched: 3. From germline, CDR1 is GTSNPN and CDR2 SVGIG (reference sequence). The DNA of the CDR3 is TGTGCCTGGAGTACCGGGACAGGCTCCTACGAGCAGTACTTC. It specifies CAWSTGTGSYEQYF.

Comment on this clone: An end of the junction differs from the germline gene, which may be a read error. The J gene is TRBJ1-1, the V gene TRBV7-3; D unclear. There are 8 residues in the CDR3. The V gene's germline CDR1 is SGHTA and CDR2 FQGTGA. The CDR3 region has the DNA TGTGCCAGCAGCCGACGCGCCTTT. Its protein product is CASSRRAF.

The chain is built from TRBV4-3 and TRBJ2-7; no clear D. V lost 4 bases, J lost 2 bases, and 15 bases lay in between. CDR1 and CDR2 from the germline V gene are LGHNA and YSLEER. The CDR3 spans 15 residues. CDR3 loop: CASSPEWAPTYEQYF. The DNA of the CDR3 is TGCGCCAGCAGCCCGGAGTGGGCGCCTACCTACGAGCAGTACTTC.

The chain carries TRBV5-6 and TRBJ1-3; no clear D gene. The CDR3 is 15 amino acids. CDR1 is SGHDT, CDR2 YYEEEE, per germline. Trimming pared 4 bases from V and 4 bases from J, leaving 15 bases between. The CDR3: CASSRWRIGGNTIYF. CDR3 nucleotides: TGTGCCAGCAGCCGTTGGAGGATTGGCGGAAACACCATATATTTT.

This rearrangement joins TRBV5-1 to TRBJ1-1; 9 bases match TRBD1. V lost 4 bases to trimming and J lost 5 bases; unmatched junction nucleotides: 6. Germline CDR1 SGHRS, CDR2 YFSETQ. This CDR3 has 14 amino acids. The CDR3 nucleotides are TGCGCCAGCAGCCTGGACAGGGGTAGGACTGAAGCTTTCTTT. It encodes CASSLDRGRTEAFF.

The CDR3 region has the DNA TGTGCCAGCAGAGGGCGGTATGGCTACACCTTC. Its translation: CASRGRYGYTF. The V call is TRBV7-2, the J call TRBJ1-2; D is undetermined. From germline, CDR1 is SGHTA and CDR2 FQGNSA. The V end lost 6 bases, the J end lost 5 bases, and 7 bases lay between the germline ends. The CDR3 runs 11 residues.

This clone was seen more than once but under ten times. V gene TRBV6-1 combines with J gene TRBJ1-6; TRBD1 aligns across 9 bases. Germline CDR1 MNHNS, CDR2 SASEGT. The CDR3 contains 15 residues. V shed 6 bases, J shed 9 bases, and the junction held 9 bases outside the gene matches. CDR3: CASSEPGQGLSPLHF. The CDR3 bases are TGTGCCAGCAGCGAACCGGGACAGGGTCTTTCACCCCTCCACTTT.

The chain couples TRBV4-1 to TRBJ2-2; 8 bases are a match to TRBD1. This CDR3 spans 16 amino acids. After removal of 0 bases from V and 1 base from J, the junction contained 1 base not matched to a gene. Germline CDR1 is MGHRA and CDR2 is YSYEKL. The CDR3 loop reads CASSQDGTGNTGELFF. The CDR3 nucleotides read TGCGCCAGCAGCCAAGATGGGACAGGGAACACCGGGGAGCTGTTTTTT.